This T cell receptor beta chain was identified during a study of T-cell reconstitution after alpha-beta-depleted transplantation in children. This clonotype came up a few times. Its specificity is unknown. A library of TCRbeta sequences, prepared with unique molecular identifiers, was generated. From the PCR reads, TCRdb called clonotypes with MiXCR, one entry per CDR3 protein. The sample has about 600,000 distinct CDR3 sequences, 10% to 15% seen once. This CDR3 region has 14 residues. Germline lookup yields CDR1 SGHDN and CDR2 FVKESK. Trimming removed 0 bases from V and 2 bases from J, with 7 bases in between. Study-wide results and limits: Day-60 TCRbeta diversity that was high in some patients was derived from surviving recipient T cells and thymic progenitors. Expanded graft clones, several hundred of them, were reportedly the source of alpha-beta T cells about two months after transplant.

The chain has TRBV14 and TRBJ1-2; D gene ambiguous. The TCR comes from a male patient younger than 18 who had a stem cell transplant for acute myeloid leukemia, so the T cells may come from the graft donor. The specimen was PBMCs, mostly from graft donor cells, collected 360 days after TCRalphabeta/CD19-depleted stem cell transplant. CDR3 sequence: CASSQDTGNYGYTF. CDR3 DNA: TGTGCCAGCAGCCAAGATACGGGAAACTATGGCTACACCTTC.